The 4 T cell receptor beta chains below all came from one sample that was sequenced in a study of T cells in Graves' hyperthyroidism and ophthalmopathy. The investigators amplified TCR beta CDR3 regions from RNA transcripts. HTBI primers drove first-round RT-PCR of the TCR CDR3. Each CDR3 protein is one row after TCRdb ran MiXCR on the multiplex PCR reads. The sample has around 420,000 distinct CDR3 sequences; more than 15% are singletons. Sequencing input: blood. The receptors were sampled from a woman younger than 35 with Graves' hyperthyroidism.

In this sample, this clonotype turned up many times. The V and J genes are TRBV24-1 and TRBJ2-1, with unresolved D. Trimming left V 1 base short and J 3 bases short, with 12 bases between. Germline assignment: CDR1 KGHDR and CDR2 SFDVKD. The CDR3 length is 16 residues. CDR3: CATSDFGFSSYNEQFF. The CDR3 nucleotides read TGTGCCACCAGTGATTTTGGGTTCTCGAGCTACAATGAGCAGTTCTTC.

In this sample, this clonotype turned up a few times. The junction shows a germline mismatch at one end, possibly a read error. This CDR3 reads CASSISWTNNGQFF. In DNA, the CDR3 is TGTGCCAGTAGTATATCTTGGACAAACAATGGGCAGTTCTTC. The chain employs TRBV19 and TRBJ2-1; tentative D call: TRBD1 (5 bases). Germline V gives CDR1 LNHDA, CDR2 SQIVND (reference sequence). The CDR3 spans 14 residues.

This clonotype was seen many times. Written as DNA, the CDR3 is TGTGCCAGCAGCCGAATGGGGTCACCCCTCCACTTT. As protein: CASSRMGSPLHF. This sequence joins TRBV6-1 and TRBJ1-6; D is ambiguous. CDR1 is MNHNS, CDR2 SASEGT, per germline. This CDR3 spans 12 amino acids. V shed 6 bases and J shed 10 bases, with 10 bases lying between them.

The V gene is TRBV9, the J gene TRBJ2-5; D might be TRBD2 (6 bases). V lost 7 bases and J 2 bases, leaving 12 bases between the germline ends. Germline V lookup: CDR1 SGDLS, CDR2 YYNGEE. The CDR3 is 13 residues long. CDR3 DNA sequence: TGTGCCAGCTCGGGAGCCTTACAAGAGACCCAGTACTTC. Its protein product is CASSGALQETQYF.